Included here is one TCR beta chain sequence, with context. The CDR3 length is 14 residues. The germline V gene encodes CDR1 SGHTA and CDR2 FQGNSA. Trimming left V 5 bases short and J 1 base short, with 11 bases between. Followed longitudinally, the Seattle patients had been enrolled during active infection. The entry originates in a study of blood T cell repertoires in COVID-19. Whole-study context: Researchers got acute and convalescent COVID-19 samples from the United States, Italy and Spain. PBMCs, B-cell-depleted T cells, or T cells provided the cDNA or gDNA that made up the material.

The repertoire was sequenced with immunoSEQ multiplex PCR; TCRdb's copy has only in-frame clones and lacks some. The sample consists of 45,000 to 50,000 clones, approximately 85% of them appearing once. The sequencing sample was made of peripheral blood. This chain joins TRBV7-2 and TRBJ1-1; D remains unclear. The receptor comes from a woman aged 80 or over with COVID-19, enrolled during active disease. The CDR3 region has the DNA TGTGCCAGCAGCAGGAACCGGGGGAACACTGAAGCTTTCTTT. It is translated as CASSRNRGNTEAFF.